The next 26 T cell receptor beta chains were all read from a single sample in a study of cytomegalovirus exposure and HLA in healthy donors. This PCR relied on a set of 60 Vbeta primers and 13 Jbeta primers. The data were produced by immunoSEQ multiplex PCR, yet TCRdb's version contains in-frame clones alone and is incomplete. The sample includes some 130,000 clones, roughly 10% seen only once; the top ten take 1.5% to 2%. What was sequenced was PBMCs. The receptor set was obtained from a middle-aged man in good health and CMV-seronegative.

There are a few counts of this clone. CDR3 nucleotides: TGTGCCTGGAGTAAAGCGGACAGAGATAATTCACCCCTCCACTTT. The encoded protein is CAWSKADRDNSPLHF. The V gene is TRBV30, the J gene TRBJ1-6; maybe TRBD1 (6 bases). The CDR3 has 15 amino acids. Trimming left V 2 bases short and J 5 bases short, with 13 bases between. Germline V gene lookup returns CDR1 GTSNPN and CDR2 SVGIG (reference sequence).

As for this clone: Additional DNA sequences in this sample encode the identical CDR3. This chain joins TRBV5-6 and TRBJ2-7; no clear D gene. CDR3 size: 15 residues. V was pared by 5 bases and J by 0 bases, with 15 bases between. Germline V CDR1 and CDR2: SGHDT, YYEEEE. CDR3 residues: CASSYDGGGSYEQYF. In DNA, the CDR3 is TGTGCCAGCAGTTACGACGGCGGCGGCTCCTACGAGCAGTACTTC.

This clone was counted between two and nine times. Given the absence of the conserved phenylalanine or tryptophan at the CDR3 end, a read error is likely. The rearrangement links TRBV6-4 to TRBJ1-5, with D perhaps matching TRBD1 (5 bases). The CDR3 spans 13 residues. Looked up from germline, CDR1 is MRHNA and CDR2 is SNTAGT. The CDR3 sequence is CDRSEDSNQPQHV. As DNA, the CDR3 is TGTGACAGAAGTGAAGACAGTAATCAGCCCCAGCATGTT.

The sample holds a few counts of this clone. The chain links TRBV7-2 to TRBJ2-1, with TRBD2 identical over 7 bases. With 1 base clipped from V and 8 bases from J, the junction kept 11 bases outside the gene matches. This CDR3 region has 16 residues. Germline V CDR1 and CDR2: SGHTA, FQGNSA. In DNA, the CDR3 is TGTGCCAGCAGCTTAGGGGGTACAGCGGGAAGGTATGAGCAGTTCTTC. Amino acids: CASSLGGTAGRYEQFF.

The rearrangement uses TRBV5-5 and TRBJ1-4, with 7 bases that match TRBD1. The CDR3 spans 15 residues. Looked up from germline, CDR1 is SGHKS and CDR2 is YYEKEE (reference sequence). The V segment lost 4 bases and the J segment 2 bases; nucleotides outside the gene matches: 5. This chain's CDR3 is CASSLPTGTNEKLFF. Written as DNA, the CDR3 is TGTGCCAGCAGCCTTCCGACAGGGACTAATGAAAAACTGTTTTTT.

This chain uses TRBV20-1 with TRBJ2-7; D remains unclear. V gave up 2 bases and J gave up 4 bases, with 6 bases separating them. CDR1 is DFQATT and CDR2 is SNEGSKA in the germline V gene (reference sequence). The CDR3 is 11 residues long. CDR3: CSARQAYEQYF. CDR3 bases: TGCAGTGCTAGACAAGCGTACGAGCAGTACTTC.

CDR3: CASSTWANQETQYF. CDR3 nucleotides: TGTGCCAGCAGTACGTGGGCCAACCAAGAGACCCAGTACTTC. The chain has TRBV27 and TRBJ2-5; no clear D gene. The CDR3 is 14 amino acids. CDR1 and CDR2 from the germline V gene are MNHEY and SMNVEV (reference sequence). V gave up 5 bases and J gave up 0 bases, with 10 bases separating them.

The sample holds a few counts of this clone. The V gene is TRBV28, the J gene TRBJ2-3; 12 bases are a match to TRBD2. Germline CDR1 and CDR2: MDHEN and SYDVKM. V trimming: 9 bases; J trimming: 3 bases; junction bases outside the gene matches: 4. CDR3 length equals 14 residues. CDR3 DNA sequence: TGTGCCAGTAAACTAGCGGGAGGTACAGATACGCAGTATTTT. Amino acid sequence: CASKLAGGTDTQYF.

In its sample, this clone was seen once. V gene TRBV6-1 combines with J gene TRBJ2-3; 7 positions agree with TRBD1. The germline V gene encodes CDR1 MNHNS and CDR2 SASEGT. The trim removed 2 bases at V and 2 bases at J, leaving 4 bases unmatched. The CDR3 is made up of 15 amino acids. The CDR3 bases are TGTGCCAGCAGTGAAATGGGACAGTACACAGATACGCAGTATTTT. Encoded protein: CASSEMGQYTDTQYF.

The chain links TRBV9 to TRBJ2-7; D gene unclear. The V gene's germline CDR1 is SGDLS and CDR2 YYNGEE. The CDR3 loop spans 15 amino acids. The ends were cut back, 5 bases at V and 1 base at J, with 16 bases in the middle. CDR3 DNA sequence: TGTGCCAGCAGTCTCAACGCGGATGGGTCCTACGAGCAGTACTTC. Translated, it gives CASSLNADGSYEQYF.

The chain couples TRBV19 to TRBJ2-7, with D possibly being TRBD2 (5 bases). Germline V gene lookup returns CDR1 LNHDA and CDR2 SQIVND (reference sequence). This CDR3 has 15 residues. Trimming pared 2 bases from V and 4 bases from J, leaving 15 bases between. Written as DNA, the CDR3 is TGTGCCAGTAGTATATCCGGACCGAGCGGTTACGAGCAGTACTTC. Translation gives CASSISGPSGYEQYF.

This clone came up a few times. The V gene is TRBV30, the J gene TRBJ1-5; a possible D gene is TRBD1 (5 bases). This CDR3 has 14 residues. The ends were cut back, 1 base at V and 2 bases at J, with 9 bases in the middle. Germline values: CDR1 GTSNPN, CDR2 SVGIG (reference sequence). CDR3 amino acids: CAWSEGSGNQPQHF. CDR3 sequence (DNA): TGTGCCTGGAGTGAGGGGTCGGGCAATCAGCCCCAGCATTTT.

The V and J genes are TRBV25-1 and TRBJ1-2; 8 bases align to TRBD1. This CDR3 has 14 amino acids. After removal of 8 bases from V and 0 bases from J, the junction contained 5 bases not matched to a gene. Germline values: CDR1 MGHDK, CDR2 SYGVNS. CDR3 sequence: CASVRQGSNYGYTF. DNA for the CDR3: TGTGCCAGCGTCCGACAGGGGTCTAACTATGGCTACACCTTC.

V usage is TRBV6-1 and J usage is TRBJ2-7; possibly TRBD2 for D (5 bases). The CDR3 has 15 residues. Germline assignment: CDR1 MNHNS and CDR2 SASEGT. Between the trimmed V and J ends, which lost 4 bases and 5 bases, there was a span of 18 bases. The CDR3 loop reads CASSGGLSWSDEQYF. CDR3 nucleotides: TGTGCCAGCAGTGGTGGACTTTCCTGGTCGGACGAGCAGTACTTC.

This clone was seen more than once but under ten times. The chain combines TRBV6-1 with TRBJ2-7, with 10 nucleotides matching TRBD2. V was pared by 8 bases and J by 2 bases, with 9 bases of the junction left unmatched. CDR1 and CDR2 (germline): MNHNS, SASEGT. There are 15 residues in the CDR3. The CDR3 loop reads CASQITSGIAYEQYF. CDR3 sequence (DNA): TGTGCCAGCCAAATAACTAGCGGGATCGCCTACGAGCAGTACTTC.

This clone came up a few times. The CDR3 sequence: CASSTQTGSGKEKLFF. For the CDR3, the DNA is TGTGCCAGTAGTACCCAAACAGGGTCGGGTAAGGAAAAACTGTTTTTT. The V and J genes are TRBV19 and TRBJ1-4, with a weak D call TRBD1 (6 bases). Germline V gives CDR1 LNHDA, CDR2 SQIVND (reference sequence). This CDR3 comprises 16 residues. V was trimmed by 4 bases and J by 8 bases, leaving 20 bases between them. The whole variable domain, remainder taken from reference TRBV19 and TRBJ1-4, is DGGITQSPKYLFRKEGQNVTLSCEQNLNHDAMYWYRQDPGQGLRLIYYSQIVNDFQKGDIAEGYSVSREKKESFPLTVTSAQKNPTAFYLCASSTQTGSGKEKLFFGSGTQLSVL.

The chain couples TRBV9 to TRBJ2-3, with a weak D call TRBD1 (7 bases). CDR3 length: 14 amino acids. CDR1 and CDR2 from the germline V gene are SGDLS and YYNGEE. Trimming took 0 bases from V and 5 from J, leaving 10 bases between them. DNA for the CDR3: TGTGCCAGCAGCGTAGGACAGGGAGGAGATACGCAGTATTTT. Translating it yields CASSVGQGGDTQYF.

This chain joins TRBV29-1 and TRBJ1-3; the match to TRBD1 covers 9 bases. The germline CDR1 and CDR2 sequences are SQVTM and ANQGSEA. This CDR3 has 13 residues. V trimming: 5 bases; J trimming: 3 bases; junction bases outside the gene matches: 2. The CDR3 DNA sequence: TGCAGCGTTCTGACAGGGGGTGGAAACACCATATATTTT. Its protein is CSVLTGGGNTIYF.

The chain couples TRBV4-2 to TRBJ2-1; possibly TRBD2 for D (5 bases). Germline lookup yields CDR1 LGHNA and CDR2 YNFKEQ. This CDR3 spans 15 amino acids. V was cut by 0 bases and J by 0 bases, with 6 bases left in between. The CDR3: CASSQEGSSYNEQFF. The CDR3 DNA follows: TGTGCCAGCAGCCAAGAGGGGAGCTCCTACAATGAGCAGTTCTTC.

This clone has only a few counts. This CDR3 is CASSDPWTSRAYEQYF. In DNA, the CDR3 is TGCGCCAGCAGTGACCCGTGGACTAGCAGAGCCTACGAGCAGTACTTC. The chain carries TRBV10-1 and TRBJ2-7; 8 bases match TRBD2. This CDR3 has 16 amino acids. The germline V gene encodes CDR1 WNHNN and CDR2 SYGVQD (reference sequence). With V trimmed by 3 bases and J by 2 bases, 9 bases remained unmatched.

Only a few counts were recorded for this clone. V gene TRBV4-1 combines with J gene TRBJ2-3; 14 nucleotides line up with TRBD2. Germline assignment: CDR1 MGHRA and CDR2 YSYEKL. The CDR3 extends over 19 amino acids. Trimming cost V 5 bases and J 1 base; bases outside gene matches: 11. DNA for the CDR3: TGCGCCAGCAGCGAAAGATGGGGACTAGCGGGGGTGGGCACAGATACGCAGTATTTT. Protein sequence: CASSERWGLAGVGTDTQYF.

The V call is TRBV10-1, the J call TRBJ1-1; maybe TRBD1 (6 bases). Germline CDR1 and CDR2: WNHNN and SYGVQD (reference sequence). Trimming removed 5 bases at V and 4 bases at J, with 20 bases between. This CDR3 is built from 16 residues. CDR3 sequence reads: CASSTGTPGGGTEAFF. The CDR3 nucleotides read TGCGCCAGCAGTACAGGGACCCCAGGTGGTGGCACTGAAGCTTTCTTT.

This clone has more than one count but fewer than ten. The rearrangement links TRBV5-6 to TRBJ2-5; D unresolved. CDR3 length: 15 residues. The germline gives CDR1 SGHDT, CDR2 YYEEEE. With 2 bases removed from V and 0 bases from J, the gap between germline ends came to 11 bases. The CDR3 sequence: CASSFVGQNQETQYF. CDR3 sequence (DNA): TGTGCCAGCAGCTTCGTGGGCCAGAACCAAGAGACCCAGTACTTC.

Turning to this clone: The sample holds other DNA sequences that translate to the same CDR3. V gene TRBV28 combines with J gene TRBJ1-5, with a possible D match to TRBD1 (6 bases). This CDR3 spans 14 amino acids. Germline CDR1 and CDR2: MDHEN and SYDVKM. Trimming took off 3 bases at V and 4 bases at J, with 10 bases between the two ends. CDR3 sequence: CASSLSQGNQPQHF. CDR3 sequence (DNA): TGTGCCAGCAGTTTGTCTCAGGGGAATCAGCCCCAGCATTTT.

The J gene is TRBJ1-1, the V gene TRBV2, with 12 bases that match TRBD1. This CDR3 spans 15 amino acids. J gave up 2 bases and V 6 bases, and 4 bases lay outside the gene matches. The germline V gene has CDR1 SNHLY and CDR2 FYNNEI. The CDR3 DNA is TGTGCCAGCAGCCGGGACAGGGGGCGAAACACTGAAGCTTTCTTT. Its translation: CASSRDRGRNTEAFF.

This clone was observed a few times. The chain combines TRBV10-3 with TRBJ1-2; 7 nucleotides align to TRBD1. This CDR3 is 16 amino acids long. CDR1 is ENHRY, CDR2 SYGVKD, per germline. Trimming cost V 3 bases and J 2 bases; bases outside gene matches: 9. CDR3 DNA sequence: TGTGCCATCAGTGACCCCGGGCAGGGGGGAAACTATGGCTACACCTTC. It is translated as CAISDPGQGGNYGYTF.